Below are 26 T cell receptor beta chains sequenced from a single sample in a study of PD-1 blockade in classical Hodgkin lymphoma. Time point noted: newly diagnosed, previously untreated cHL patient sample. Some clones are missing from TCRdb's copy, which holds only in-frame ones; the method was immunoSEQ multiplex PCR. The sample comprises tens of thousands of clones, 90% to 95% of which are singletons, and about 4.3% rests with the top ten. The sample comprised peripheral blood mononuclear cells (PBMCs). The receptors stem from a human donor with classical Hodgkin lymphoma.

This clone was observed once. V and J are TRBV7-9 and TRBJ1-1; TRBD1 might be the D (6 bases). Between the trimmed V and J ends, which lost 5 bases and 2 bases, there was a span of 18 bases. The CDR3 consists of 16 residues. Germline loops: CDR1 SEHNR, CDR2 FQNEAQ (reference sequence). The CDR3 loop reads CASSLPRTDTNTEAFF. The CDR3 nucleotides are TGTGCCAGCAGCCTCCCGCGGACAGATACTAACACTGAAGCTTTCTTT.

This chain joins TRBV7-9 and TRBJ2-3; D is possibly TRBD1 (6 bases). Trimming took off 1 base at V and 4 bases at J, with 15 bases between the two ends. CDR3 length: 16 amino acids. In germline, CDR1 is SEHNR, CDR2 FQNEAQ (reference sequence). This chain's CDR3 is CASSLVTGLMADTQYF. CDR3 coding DNA: TGTGCCAGCAGCTTAGTCACAGGGTTGATGGCAGATACGCAGTATTTT.

This rearrangement joins TRBV29-1 to TRBJ2-5; tentative D call: TRBD1 (6 bases). V was cut by 4 bases and J by 4 bases, with 13 bases left in between. CDR3 length equals 13 residues. Germline CDR1 SQVTM, CDR2 ANQGSEA. The CDR3 bases are TGCAGCGTTGTGGGGGCGGTAAGAGAGACCCAGTACTTC. Translating gives CSVVGAVRETQYF.

V is TRBV7-2 and J is TRBJ1-2; D is unresolved. V gave up 0 bases and J gave up 3 bases, with 5 bases separating them. Germline-derived CDR1 and CDR2 are SGHTA and FQGNSA. The CDR3 extends over 13 amino acids. CDR3 sequence (DNA): TGTGCCAGCAGCTTAGCCAGGCACTATGGCTACACCTTC. This encodes CASSLARHYGYTF.

The chain recombines TRBV7-9 with TRBJ2-5; D not resolved. The germline CDR1 and CDR2 sequences are SEHNR and FQNEAQ (reference sequence). V lost 5 bases to trimming and J lost 2 bases, with 6 bases between them. The CDR3 spans 12 residues. DNA for the CDR3: TGTGCCAGCAGCCCCGGACAAGAGACCCAGTACTTC. Translated, it gives CASSPGQETQYF.

The rearrangement joins TRBV9 to TRBJ2-1, with TRBD2 matching over 10 bases. V gave up 0 bases and J gave up 4 bases; unmatched junction bases: 7. Germline V CDR1 and CDR2: SGDLS, YYNGEE. CDR3 length equals 17 residues. CDR3 DNA sequence: TGTGCCAGCAGCGTAGGTGCTAGCGGGAGTAGGTACAATGAGCAGTTCTTC. This gives the protein CASSVGASGSRYNEQFF.

The V and J genes are TRBV19 and TRBJ2-7, with D maybe TRBD1 (5 bases). Germline lookup yields CDR1 LNHDA and CDR2 SQIVND (reference sequence). The CDR3 has 14 residues. V lost 5 bases and J 0 bases, leaving 11 bases between the germline ends. CDR3 sequence (DNA): TGTGCCAGTAGTGCGACAGTAAACTCCTACGAGCAGTACTTC. Translation gives CASSATVNSYEQYF.

This clone was seen just once. The chain is built from TRBV19 and TRBJ1-5; D not resolved. Trimming took off 5 bases at V and 4 bases at J, with 9 bases between the two ends. The germline V gene has CDR1 LNHDA and CDR2 SQIVND (reference sequence). The CDR3 contains 13 residues. The CDR3 region has the DNA TGTGCCAGTAGTGAAGTCGTAAATCAGCCCCAGCATTTT. This encodes CASSEVVNQPQHF.

The chain employs TRBV5-4 and TRBJ2-7, with 7 bases fitting TRBD2. From germline, CDR1 is SGHNT and CDR2 YYREEE (reference sequence). The CDR3 contains 14 residues. V shed 0 bases, J shed 6 bases, and the junction held 6 bases outside the gene matches. CDR3 loop: CASSLAGLEPEQYF. Here the CDR3 DNA reads TGTGCCAGCAGCTTGGCTGGACTAGAGCCCGAGCAGTACTTC.

The rearrangement uses TRBV7-3 and TRBJ1-2; D is perhaps TRBD1 (5 bases). The CDR3 runs 13 residues. Germline loops: CDR1 SGHTA, CDR2 FQGTGA. The V end was cut by 4 bases, the J end by 4 bases, with 10 bases between. CDR3: CASSSDTTYGYTF. CDR3 DNA sequence: TGTGCCAGCAGCTCGGACACGACCTATGGCTACACCTTC.

The chain links TRBV5-1 to TRBJ1-1, with 8 bases aligning to TRBD1. CDR1 is SGHRS, CDR2 YFSETQ, per germline. There are 16 residues in the CDR3. The junction had 5 bases not matched to a gene; V was cut back by 0 bases and J by 1 base. DNA for the CDR3: TGCGCCAGCAGCTTGGGGGACAGGAGAGAGAACACTGAAGCTTTCTTT. Encoded protein: CASSLGDRRENTEAFF.

The chain has TRBV11-3 and TRBJ2-3; maybe TRBD2 (5 bases). The germline V gene encodes CDR1 SGHNT and CDR2 YENEEA. The CDR3 loop spans 17 amino acids. Trimming cost V 1 base and J 0 bases, with 14 bases left between them. The CDR3 sequence: CASSLGSQRRSTDTQYF. The CDR3 bases are TGTGCCAGCAGCTTAGGCAGTCAGCGGAGGAGCACAGATACGCAGTATTTT.

The gene calls are TRBV9 and TRBJ2-7, with unresolved D. The CDR3 is 15 residues long. Germline V gives CDR1 SGDLS, CDR2 YYNGEE. The V gene lost 0 bases and the J gene lost 0 bases, with 10 bases spanning the gap. The CDR3 DNA sequence: TGTGCCAGCAGCGTAGCCCCCGGAAGCTCCTACGAGCAGTACTTC. Translation: CASSVAPGSSYEQYF.

V and J are TRBV5-6 and TRBJ2-7; 9 bases are a match to TRBD1. This CDR3 has 14 amino acids. V lost 1 base, J lost 4 bases, and 3 bases stayed unmatched. In germline, CDR1 is SGHDT, CDR2 YYEEEE. DNA for the CDR3: TGTGCCAGCAGCTTGTGGGACAGGGAGTACGAGCAGTACTTC. It yields the protein CASSLWDREYEQYF. The full variable domain, rest sourced from reference TRBV5-6 and TRBJ2-7, is DAGVTQSPTHLIKTRGQQVTLRCSPKSGHDTVSWYQQALGQGPQFIFQYYEEEERQRGNFPDRFSGHQFPNYSSELNVNALLLGDSALYLCASSLWDREYEQYFGPGTRLTVT.

The chain joins TRBV5-1 to TRBJ1-1; D gene unclear. CDR1 and CDR2 from the germline V gene are SGHRS and YFSETQ. CDR3 length: 14 amino acids. The germline V and J ends were trimmed by 0 bases and 0 bases, with 6 bases remaining between them. The CDR3 DNA sequence: TGCGCCAGCAGCTTGGCCGGAATGAACACTGAAGCTTTCTTT. Translation gives CASSLAGMNTEAFF. Together with reference TRBV5-1 and TRBJ1-1, the CDR3 gives the full variable domain: KAGVTQTPRYLIKTRGQQVTLSCSPISGHRSVSWYQQTPGQGLQFLFEYFSETQRNKGNFPGRFSGRQFSNSRSEMNVSTLELGDSALYLCASSLAGMNTEAFFGQGTRLTVV.

The chain links TRBV5-4 to TRBJ2-2; 8 bases match TRBD2. The CDR3 sequence is 16 residues long. J was trimmed by 5 bases and V by 4 bases; bases with no gene match: 10. Per the germline V gene, CDR1 is SGHNT and CDR2 is YYREEE (reference sequence). The CDR3, as DNA: TGTGCCAGCAGCGCCAGCGGGAGCGTTAGTACCGGGGAGCTGTTTTTT. As protein: CASSASGSVSTGELFF.

The rearrangement links TRBV7-2 to TRBJ1-2; TRBD1 matches at 7 bases. J was trimmed by 8 bases and V by 1 base; bases with no gene match: 7. Germline CDR1 SGHTA, CDR2 FQGNSA. The length of the CDR3 is 14 residues. Written as DNA, the CDR3 is TGTGCCAGCAGCTTAGGACAGGGCCCGGCCGGCTACACCTTC. Protein sequence: CASSLGQGPAGYTF.

This chain connects TRBV29-1 to TRBJ1-1; 11 bases map to TRBD1. The trim removed 7 bases at V and 4 bases at J, leaving 8 bases unmatched. Germline-derived CDR1 and CDR2 are SQVTM and ANQGSEA. The CDR3 loop spans 14 amino acids. CDR3 in DNA: TGCAGCGCCCGGACAGGGGGCTATGGCACTGAAGCTTTCTTT. Translating it yields CSARTGGYGTEAFF.

This chain links TRBV28 with TRBJ2-5, with TRBD2 identical over 9 bases. CDR3 size: 17 residues. CDR1 MDHEN and CDR2 SYDVKM come from the germline V gene. V gave up 10 bases and J gave up 2 bases; unmatched junction bases: 17. CDR3 loop: CATRPSKRGVRQETQYF. The DNA for the CDR3 is TGTGCCACCCGACCCTCTAAGCGGGGGGTTCGTCAAGAGACCCAGTACTTC.

This clone has just a few counts. The chain is built from TRBV6-5 and TRBJ1-1; TRBD1 might be the D (6 bases). V lost 3 bases to trimming and J lost 7 bases, with 15 bases between them. The length of the CDR3 is 14 residues. The germline CDR1 and CDR2 sequences are MNHEY and SVGAGI. The CDR3 DNA reads TGTGCCAGCAGTTATTCCGGACAGCTGATTGAAGCTTTCTTT. Amino acid sequence: CASSYSGQLIEAFF.

This chain joins TRBV7-9 and TRBJ2-4; TRBD2 aligns across 8 bases. Per the germline V gene, CDR1 is SEHNR and CDR2 is FQNEAQ (reference sequence). The CDR3 extends over 18 amino acids. V shed 5 bases, J shed 3 bases, and the junction held 15 bases outside the gene matches. The CDR3 DNA follows: TGTGCCAGCAGCCCAACGGGGGGGCAAAACGGAGTCAAAAACATTCAGTACTTC. This sequence encodes CASSPTGGQNGVKNIQYF.

The V call is TRBV2, the J call TRBJ2-1; possibly TRBD1 or TRBD2 for D (5 bases each). V was cut by 4 bases and J by 2 bases, with 9 bases left in between. CDR1 SNHLY and CDR2 FYNNEI come from the germline V gene. The CDR3 extends over 14 amino acids. The CDR3 spells CASSAVGAYNEQFF. CDR3 sequence (DNA): TGTGCCAGCAGTGCGGTGGGGGCCTACAATGAGCAGTTCTTC.

The chain combines TRBV4-1 with TRBJ1-2; TRBD1 is a possible D gene (5 bases). V was shortened by 3 bases and J by 4 bases, with 15 bases between the two germline ends. Germline assignment: CDR1 MGHRA and CDR2 YSYEKL. The CDR3 consists of 15 residues. The CDR3 reads CASSQGPGGIYGYTF. Here the CDR3 DNA reads TGCGCCAGCAGCCAGGGCCCCGGGGGGATCTATGGCTACACCTTC.

This chain joins TRBV30 and TRBJ1-2; TRBD1 agrees at 8 bases. This CDR3 spans 12 amino acids. Germline CDR1 and CDR2: GTSNPN and SVGIG (reference sequence). J lost 8 bases, V lost 4 bases, and 6 bases had no gene match. CDR3 nucleotide sequence: TGTGCCTGGACCCAGGGGGCGTGGGGCTACACCTTC. Translating gives CAWTQGAWGYTF.

The chain has TRBV14 and TRBJ2-7, with 7 bases aligning to TRBD1. V shed 4 bases, J shed 3 bases, and the junction held 9 bases outside the gene matches. The CDR3 loop spans 15 amino acids. Germline CDR1 is SGHDN and CDR2 is FVKESK. DNA of the CDR3: TGTGCCAGCAGCCGCGCCCGGGACAGCTTCTACGAGCAGTACTTC. Protein: CASSRARDSFYEQYF.

The chain combines TRBV18 with TRBJ2-2; 7 bases fit TRBD2. After removal of 3 bases from V and 10 bases from J, the junction contained 8 bases not matched to a gene. The CDR3 totals 14 residues. Germline V gives CDR1 KGHSH, CDR2 LQKENI. CDR3 coding DNA: TGTGCCAGCTCACCGACTAGCAGAGTGGAGGAGCTGTTTTTT. It translates to CASSPTSRVEELFF.